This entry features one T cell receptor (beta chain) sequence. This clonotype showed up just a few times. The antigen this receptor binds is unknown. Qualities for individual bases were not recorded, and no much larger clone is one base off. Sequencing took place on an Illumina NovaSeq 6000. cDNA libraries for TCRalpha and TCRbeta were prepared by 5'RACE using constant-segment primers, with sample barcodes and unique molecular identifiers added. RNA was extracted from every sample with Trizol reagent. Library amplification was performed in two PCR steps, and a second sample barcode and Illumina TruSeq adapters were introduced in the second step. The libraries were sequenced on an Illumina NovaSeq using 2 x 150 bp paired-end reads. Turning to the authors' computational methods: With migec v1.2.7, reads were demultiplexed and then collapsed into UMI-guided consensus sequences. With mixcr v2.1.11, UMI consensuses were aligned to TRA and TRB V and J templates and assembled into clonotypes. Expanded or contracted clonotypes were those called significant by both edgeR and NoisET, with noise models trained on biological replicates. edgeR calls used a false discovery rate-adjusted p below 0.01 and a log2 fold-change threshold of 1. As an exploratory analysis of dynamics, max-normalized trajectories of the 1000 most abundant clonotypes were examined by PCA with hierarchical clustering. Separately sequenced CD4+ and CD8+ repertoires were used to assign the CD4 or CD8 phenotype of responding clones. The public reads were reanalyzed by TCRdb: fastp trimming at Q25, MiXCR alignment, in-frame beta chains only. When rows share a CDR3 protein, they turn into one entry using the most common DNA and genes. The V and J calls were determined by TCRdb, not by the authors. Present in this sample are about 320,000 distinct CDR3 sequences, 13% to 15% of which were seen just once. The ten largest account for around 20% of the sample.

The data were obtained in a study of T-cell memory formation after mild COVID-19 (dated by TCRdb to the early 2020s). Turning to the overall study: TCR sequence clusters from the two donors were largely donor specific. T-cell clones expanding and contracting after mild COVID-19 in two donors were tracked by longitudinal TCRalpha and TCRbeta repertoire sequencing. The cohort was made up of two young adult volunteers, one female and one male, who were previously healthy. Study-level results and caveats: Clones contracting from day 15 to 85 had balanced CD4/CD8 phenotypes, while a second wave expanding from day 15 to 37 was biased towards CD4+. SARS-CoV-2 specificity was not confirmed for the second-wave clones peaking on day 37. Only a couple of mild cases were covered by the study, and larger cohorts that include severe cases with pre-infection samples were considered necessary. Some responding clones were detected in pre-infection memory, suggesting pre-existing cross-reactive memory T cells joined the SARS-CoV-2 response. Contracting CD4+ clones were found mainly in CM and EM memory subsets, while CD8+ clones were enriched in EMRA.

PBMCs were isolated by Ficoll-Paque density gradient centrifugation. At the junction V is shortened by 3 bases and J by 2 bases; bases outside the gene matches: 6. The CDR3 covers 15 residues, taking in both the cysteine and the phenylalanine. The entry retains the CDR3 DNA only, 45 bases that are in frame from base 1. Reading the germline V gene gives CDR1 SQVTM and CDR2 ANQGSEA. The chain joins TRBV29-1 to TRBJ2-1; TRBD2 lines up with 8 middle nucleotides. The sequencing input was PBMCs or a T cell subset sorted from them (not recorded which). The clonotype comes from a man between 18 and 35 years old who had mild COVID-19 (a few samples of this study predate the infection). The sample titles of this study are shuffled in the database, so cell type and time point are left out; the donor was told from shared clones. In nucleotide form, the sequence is TGCAGCGTTGATGGGCCTAGCGGGCCCTACAATGAGCAGTTCTTC. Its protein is CSVDGPSGPYNEQFF.